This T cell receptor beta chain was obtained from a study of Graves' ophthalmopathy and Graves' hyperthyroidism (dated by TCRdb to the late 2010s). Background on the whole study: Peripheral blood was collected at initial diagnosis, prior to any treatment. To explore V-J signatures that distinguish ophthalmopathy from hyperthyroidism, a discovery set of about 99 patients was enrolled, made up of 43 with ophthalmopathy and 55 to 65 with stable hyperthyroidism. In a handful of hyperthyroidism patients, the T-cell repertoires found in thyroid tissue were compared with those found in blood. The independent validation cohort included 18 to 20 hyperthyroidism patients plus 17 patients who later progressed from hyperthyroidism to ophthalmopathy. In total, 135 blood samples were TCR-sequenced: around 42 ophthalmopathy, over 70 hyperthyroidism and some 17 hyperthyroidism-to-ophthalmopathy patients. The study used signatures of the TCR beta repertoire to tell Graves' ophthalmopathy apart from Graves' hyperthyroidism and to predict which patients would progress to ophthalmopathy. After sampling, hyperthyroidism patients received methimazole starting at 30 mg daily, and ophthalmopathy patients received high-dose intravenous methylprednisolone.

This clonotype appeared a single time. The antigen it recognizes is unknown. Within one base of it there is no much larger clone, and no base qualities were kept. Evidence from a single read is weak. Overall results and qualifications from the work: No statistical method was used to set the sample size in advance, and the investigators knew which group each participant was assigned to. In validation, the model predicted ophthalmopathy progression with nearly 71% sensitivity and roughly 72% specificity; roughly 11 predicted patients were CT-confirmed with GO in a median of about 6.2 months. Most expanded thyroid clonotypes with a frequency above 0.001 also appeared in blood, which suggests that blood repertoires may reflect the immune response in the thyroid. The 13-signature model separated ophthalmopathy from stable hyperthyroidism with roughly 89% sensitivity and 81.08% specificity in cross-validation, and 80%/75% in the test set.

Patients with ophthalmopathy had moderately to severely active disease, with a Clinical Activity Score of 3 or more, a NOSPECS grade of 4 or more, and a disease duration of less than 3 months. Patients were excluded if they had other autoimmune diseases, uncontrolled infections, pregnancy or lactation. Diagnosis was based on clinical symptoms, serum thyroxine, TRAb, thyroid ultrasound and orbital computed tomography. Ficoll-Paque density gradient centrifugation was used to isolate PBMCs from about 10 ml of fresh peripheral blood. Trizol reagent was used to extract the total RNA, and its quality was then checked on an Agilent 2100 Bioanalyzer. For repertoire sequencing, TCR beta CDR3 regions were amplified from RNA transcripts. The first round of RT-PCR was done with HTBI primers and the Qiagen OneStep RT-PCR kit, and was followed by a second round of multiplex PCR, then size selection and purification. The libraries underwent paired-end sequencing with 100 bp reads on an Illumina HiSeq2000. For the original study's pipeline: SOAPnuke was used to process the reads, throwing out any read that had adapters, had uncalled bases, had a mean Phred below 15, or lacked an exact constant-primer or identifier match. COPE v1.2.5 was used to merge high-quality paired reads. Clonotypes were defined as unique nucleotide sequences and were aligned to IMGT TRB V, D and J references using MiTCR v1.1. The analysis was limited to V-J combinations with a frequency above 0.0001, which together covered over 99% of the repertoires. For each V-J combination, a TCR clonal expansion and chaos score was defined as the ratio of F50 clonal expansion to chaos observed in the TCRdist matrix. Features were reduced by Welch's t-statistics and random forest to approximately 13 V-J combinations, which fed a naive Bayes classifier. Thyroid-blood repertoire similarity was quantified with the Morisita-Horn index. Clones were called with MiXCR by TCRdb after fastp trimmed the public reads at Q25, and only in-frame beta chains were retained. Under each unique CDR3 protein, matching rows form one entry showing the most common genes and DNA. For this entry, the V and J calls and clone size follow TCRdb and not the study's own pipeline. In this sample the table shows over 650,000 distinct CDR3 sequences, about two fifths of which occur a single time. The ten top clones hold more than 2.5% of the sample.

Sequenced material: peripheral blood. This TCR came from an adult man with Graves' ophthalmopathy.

This receptor has the CDR3 CASSSKTGNTEAFF. Here is the DNA: TGTGCCAGCAGCTCCAAGACGGGGAACACTGAAGCTTTCTTT. The chain was built from TRBV7-8 and TRBJ1-1; the D gene assignment is ambiguous. Via the germline V gene, CDR1 is SGHVS and CDR2 FQNEAQ. Cut back by 4 bases and 1 base, the V and J ends lie 10 bases apart. Taken from cysteine to phenylalanine, the CDR3 has 14 residues. Only CDR3 DNA is held: 42 bases, read in frame from base 1.